This record covers a single T cell receptor beta chain. No antigen is known for it. Base qualities are not at hand, and no much larger clone is one base apart. The collaborating institutions used their own protocols to collect whole blood in K2EDTA tubes. For TCRbeta analysis, collaborators shipped samples as frozen whole blood, isolated PBMCs, or DNA extracted from either of those sample types. The data are from a study of blood T cell repertoires in COVID-19 (TCRdb year 2020). Turning to the overall study: Samples from collaborators originated in the United States, Italy and Spain and spanned both the acute and convalescent phases of COVID-19. The sample metadata nearly always contained a de-identified subject ID, COVID-19 status, age in years and sex. A freely available public database, intended as a resource for researchers studying the immune response to SARS-CoV-2, is where the repertoires were released. Where available, HLA class I and class II types were obtained from metadata supplied by the sample provider rather than from assay-based typing. The material from the prospective study consisted of cDNA or gDNA derived from T cells, B-cell-depleted T cells, or PBMCs. Samples came from the ongoing ImmuneRACE study (first 160 participants) plus 1,254 subjects from 6 global collaborators. Subjects who had been exposed to COVID-19, were actively infected with it, or had recovered from it provided the deeply sampled blood TCRbeta repertoires that made up the dataset.

Sequences SGHKS (CDR1) and YYEKEE (CDR2) are obtained from the germline V gene (reference sequence). The CDR3 runs 14 amino acids, cysteine and phenylalanine included. Just the 42-base CDR3 DNA is kept, in frame starting at base 1. Clipping removes 4 bases from V and 4 bases from J, with 4 as the unmatched junction base count. Points the paper makes about the study in general: The quantity of clinical and demographic metadata differed by source and by participant and was supplied without curation.

TCRbeta CDR3 regions were amplified from genomic DNA using the immunoSEQ Assay, a bias-controlled multiplex PCR. The published analysis was carried out like this. The number of nucleated cells in each sample was estimated from the amplification of reference gene primers within the assay. To quantify the absolute abundance of each unique TCRbeta CDR3 rearrangement, sequence reads were collapsed and filtered. For each sample, productive Simpson clonality was calculated as the square root of Simpson's diversity index over productive rearrangements. In its TCRdb copy, this immuneACCESS table keeps in-frame sequences only and misses some clones. Where compared with another copy, unresolved V genes explain less than half of these, and the others have no known cause. Clone size and the V and J calls come from that table; the DNA yielded D and trimming. In all, the sample holds roughly 78,000 clones, and roughly 88% of those were seen once. Approximately 30% of the sample belongs to the ten largest clones.

Sample: peripheral blood. The chain links TRBV5-5 with TRBJ1-5, with TRBD1 identical over 8 junction bases. This sequence was found in a man aged 50 to 59 with acute or convalescent COVID-19. The nucleotides are TGTGCCAGCAGCACCACAGGGGGGAATCAGCCCCAGCATTTT. It specifies CASSTTGGNQPQHF.